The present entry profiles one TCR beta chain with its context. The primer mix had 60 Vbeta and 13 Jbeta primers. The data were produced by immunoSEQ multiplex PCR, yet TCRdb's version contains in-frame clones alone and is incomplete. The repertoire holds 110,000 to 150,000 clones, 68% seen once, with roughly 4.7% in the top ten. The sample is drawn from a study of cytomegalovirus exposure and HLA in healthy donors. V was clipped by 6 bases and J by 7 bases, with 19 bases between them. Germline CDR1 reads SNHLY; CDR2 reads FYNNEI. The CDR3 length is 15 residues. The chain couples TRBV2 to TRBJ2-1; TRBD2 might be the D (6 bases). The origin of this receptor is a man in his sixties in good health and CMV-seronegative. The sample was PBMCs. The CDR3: CASSLRDQETNEQFF. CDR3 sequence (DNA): TGTGCCAGCAGCCTGCGGGACCAAGAAACAAATGAGCAGTTCTTC.